These 30 T cell receptor beta chains originate from one sample sequenced in a study of long-term antiretroviral therapy in people with HIV. They ran version v3.0 of the immunoSEQ assay at survey level. TCRdb's copy holds only in-frame clones and misses some; the assay was immunoSEQ multiplex PCR. The sample yields tens of thousands of clones, about 85% seen once. The material was unsorted PBMCs, obtained 1.6 years after starting antiretroviral therapy. The source of these receptors is a man aged 35 to 55 with HIV.

The V and J genes are TRBV30 and TRBJ1-1, with 7 bases matching TRBD1. Germline V gene sequence: CDR1 GTSNPN, CDR2 SVGIG (reference sequence). CDR3 length: 13 amino acids. The J segment lost 3 bases and the V segment lost 0 bases, leaving 1 base of the junction unmatched. CDR3 residues: CAWSVTGDTEAFF. CDR3 coding DNA: TGTGCCTGGAGTGTAACAGGGGACACTGAAGCTTTCTTT.

This clone was detected once. This chain uses TRBV30 with TRBJ2-6, with TRBD1 matching 12 bases. V shed 3 bases, J shed 1 base, and the junction held 4 bases outside the gene matches. Germline V CDR1 and CDR2: GTSNPN, SVGIG (reference sequence). The length of the CDR3 is 17 residues. This chain's CDR3 is CAWSPGQGASGANVLTF. CDR3 in DNA: TGTGCCTGGAGCCCGGGACAGGGGGCATCTGGGGCCAACGTCCTGACTTTC.

This chain links TRBV11-3 with TRBJ2-3; D gene uncertain. The germline gives CDR1 SGHNT, CDR2 YENEEA. The CDR3 loop spans 15 amino acids. The V end lost 0 bases, the J end lost 2 bases, and 9 bases lay between the germline ends. CDR3: CASSLDHGSTDTQYF. CDR3 nucleotides: TGTGCCAGCAGCTTAGATCACGGGTCCACAGATACGCAGTATTTT.

This clone was picked up one time. The rearrangement joins TRBV19 to TRBJ1-5; D is undetermined. CDR3 length: 16 residues. V was trimmed by 3 bases and J by 4 bases, leaving 16 bases between them. CDR1 and CDR2 (germline): LNHDA, SQIVND (reference sequence). The CDR3 nucleotides are TGTGCCAGTAGTATTTCTTATACATTAGCAAATCAGCCCCAGCATTTT. Protein product: CASSISYTLANQPQHF.

This chain joins TRBV10-3 and TRBJ2-1; D perhaps matches TRBD2 (5 bases). The V end was cut by 0 bases, the J end by 6 bases, with 12 bases between. The germline CDR1 and CDR2 sequences are ENHRY and SYGVKD. There are 15 residues in the CDR3. The CDR3: CAISESRGSGNEQFF. The CDR3 DNA is TGTGCCATCAGTGAGTCTAGAGGGAGTGGCAATGAGCAGTTCTTC.

The J gene is TRBJ1-5, the V gene TRBV6-1, with 7 nucleotides matching TRBD1. Germline CDR1 reads MNHNS; CDR2 reads SASEGT. The junction had 8 bases not matched to a gene; V was cut back by 2 bases and J by 1 base. This CDR3 has 17 residues. DNA for the CDR3: TGTGCCAGCAGTGAAAAGTCAGGGGGTCGGAGCAATCAGCCCCAGCATTTT. It yields the protein CASSEKSGGRSNQPQHF.

The gene calls are TRBV10-3 and TRBJ1-2; 9 bases map to TRBD1. V dropped 6 bases and J dropped 8; count of bases not matched to a gene: 4. Germline CDR1 is ENHRY and CDR2 is SYGVKD. There are 12 residues in the CDR3. For the CDR3, the DNA is TGTGCCATCAGCGCGACAGGGGGGGGCTACACCTTC. This gives the protein CAISATGGGYTF.

The genes are TRBV7-8 and TRBJ1-5, with 7 bases matching TRBD1. Germline V gene lookup returns CDR1 SGHVS and CDR2 FQNEAQ. The CDR3 extends over 16 amino acids. Unmatched junction bases numbered 5, after V lost 3 bases and J lost 0 bases. CDR3 in amino acids: CASSFGTAYSNQPQHF. The CDR3 DNA sequence: TGTGCCAGCAGCTTCGGGACAGCTTATAGCAATCAGCCCCAGCATTTT. The full variable domain, with the rest looked up from reference TRBV7-8 and TRBJ1-5, is GAGVSQSPRYKVAKRGQDVALRCDPISGHVSLFWYQQALGQGPEFLTYFQNEAQLDKSGLPSDRFFAERPEGSVSTLKIQRTQQEDSAVYLCASSFGTAYSNQPQHFGDGTRLSIL.

The chain couples TRBV5-1 to TRBJ2-7; perhaps TRBD1 as D (6 bases). Trimming left V 4 bases short and J 2 bases short, with 13 bases between. Looked up from germline, CDR1 is SGHRS and CDR2 is YFSETQ. The CDR3 has 14 residues. The CDR3 coding sequence is TGCGCCAGCAGCCCCCACAGGGAGACCTACGAGCAGTACTTC. Its translation: CASSPHRETYEQYF.

The chain couples TRBV13 to TRBJ2-3; D is possibly TRBD2 (6 bases). Germline V gene sequence: CDR1 PRHDT, CDR2 FYEKMQ (reference sequence). The V gene lost 3 bases and the J gene lost 0 bases, with 16 bases spanning the gap. The CDR3 extends over 17 amino acids. The CDR3 nucleotides are TGTGCCAGCAGCTTGGAGGGTCGAGCGGACAGCACAGATACGCAGTATTTT. This translates into CASSLEGRADSTDTQYF.

A single count supports this clone. Germline is not matched at one junction end, which may reflect a read error. J is TRBJ2-1 and V is TRBV25-1; D might be TRBD2 (5 bases). The CDR3 totals 12 residues. Germline values: CDR1 MGHDK, CDR2 SYGVNS. CDR3 sequence reads: CASSSPGNTKLF. DNA for the CDR3: TGTGCCAGCAGTAGCCCGGGAAACACTAAACTCTTC. Full variable domain (outside the CDR3, taken from reference TRBV25-1 and TRBJ2-1): EADIYQTPRYLVIGTGKKITLECSQTMGHDKMYWYQQDPGMELHLIHYSYGVNSTEKGDLSSESTVSRIRTEHFPLTLESARPSHTSQYLCASSSPGNTKLFGPGTRLTVL.

The chain recombines TRBV25-1 with TRBJ1-3; perhaps TRBD1 as D (5 bases). With 2 bases removed from V and 8 bases from J, the gap between germline ends came to 10 bases. The germline V gene has CDR1 MGHDK and CDR2 SYGVNS. This CDR3 region has 13 residues. In DNA, the CDR3 is TGTGCCAGCAGTGAACGAGGGGCATACACCATATATTTT. This gives the protein CASSERGAYTIYF. Full variable domain (remainder filled in from reference TRBV25-1 and TRBJ1-3): EADIYQTPRYLVIGTGKKITLECSQTMGHDKMYWYQQDPGMELHLIHYSYGVNSTEKGDLSSESTVSRIRTEHFPLTLESARPSHTSQYLCASSERGAYTIYFGEGSWLTVV.

The V call is TRBV7-3, the J call TRBJ2-1; 10 positions match TRBD1. Trimming at V came to 5 bases and at J to 3 bases, leaving 4 bases not matched to a gene. The CDR3 runs 15 residues. Germline loops: CDR1 SGHTA, CDR2 FQGTGA. The CDR3 sequence is CASSPDRGIYNEQFF. As DNA, the CDR3 is TGTGCCAGCAGCCCGGACAGGGGGATCTACAATGAGCAGTTCTTC.

V is TRBV10-1 and J is TRBJ2-5, with D possibly being TRBD1 (5 bases). With 3 bases removed from V and 1 base from J, the gap between germline ends came to 6 bases. Germline values: CDR1 WNHNN, CDR2 SYGVQD (reference sequence). The length of the CDR3 is 13 residues. CDR3 amino acids: CASSEQVQETQYF. The CDR3 DNA is TGCGCCAGCAGTGAACAGGTCCAAGAGACCCAGTACTTC.

The rearrangement uses TRBV11-2 and TRBJ1-1; possible D gene TRBD1, 5 bases. The V end was cut by 1 base, the J end by 2 bases, with 14 bases between. Germline CDR1 is SGHAT and CDR2 is FQNNGV. The CDR3 is made up of 16 amino acids. CDR3 in DNA: TGTGCCAGCAGCTTAGTGGCATCAGGGCCTAACACTGAAGCTTTCTTT. Its protein is CASSLVASGPNTEAFF.

In its sample, this clone was seen a few times. The V call is TRBV2, the J call TRBJ1-2; D remains unclear. Per the germline V gene, CDR1 is SNHLY and CDR2 is FYNNEI. Trimming cost V 7 bases and J 5 bases, with 8 bases left between them. The CDR3 contains 11 residues. As DNA, the CDR3 is TGTGCCAGCAACAGCCGATATGGCTACACCTTC. It codes for CASNSRYGYTF.

A few counts support this clone. The chain links TRBV29-1 to TRBJ1-2; 12 bases fit TRBD1. Looked up from germline, CDR1 is SQVTM and CDR2 is ANQGSEA. The CDR3 loop spans 14 amino acids. V shed 6 bases, J shed 5 bases, and the junction held 7 bases outside the gene matches. The CDR3: CSVGRDRGLYGYTF. The CDR3 region has the DNA TGCAGCGTCGGACGGGACAGGGGGCTGTATGGCTACACCTTC.

This sequence joins TRBV5-6 and TRBJ1-6, with TRBD1 matching 8 bases. This CDR3 has 14 residues. Losses at the gene ends were 4 bases for V and 11 bases for J; bases not matched to a gene: 8. Looked up from germline, CDR1 is SGHDT and CDR2 is YYEEEE. The CDR3 nucleotides are TGTGCCAGCAGCCGGACAGGGAGGTATCCACCCCTCCACTTT. Amino acid sequence: CASSRTGRYPPLHF.

This chain links TRBV5-1 with TRBJ2-3; the match to TRBD2 covers 8 bases. J lost 5 bases, V lost 0 bases, and 8 bases had no gene match. This CDR3 is 16 amino acids long. Germline V gene data show CDR1 as SGHRS and CDR2 as YFSETQ. The CDR3 is CASSLAGGLDGDTQYF. The CDR3 DNA reads TGCGCCAGCAGCTTGGCGGGGGGGCTGGACGGAGATACGCAGTATTTT.

This chain links TRBV11-3 with TRBJ2-5; D uncertain. Germline V gene data show CDR1 as SGHNT and CDR2 as YENEEA. The V end was cut by 1 base, the J end by 2 bases, with 8 bases between. The CDR3 consists of 14 residues. The CDR3 region has the DNA TGTGCCAGCAGCTTAGGGCAGAGGCAAGAGACCCAGTACTTC. It yields the protein CASSLGQRQETQYF.

The rearrangement links TRBV9 to TRBJ2-5; weak D call: TRBD2 (5 bases). CDR1 SGDLS and CDR2 YYNGEE come from the germline V gene. The CDR3 length is 15 residues. V was cut by 4 bases and J by 7 bases, with 20 bases left in between. The CDR3 loop reads CASSISQLPSGTQYF. Written as DNA, the CDR3 is TGTGCCAGCAGCATCAGCCAATTGCCGAGCGGGACCCAGTACTTC.

The chain has TRBV5-6 and TRBJ1-6, with TRBD1 matching 7 bases. Germline CDR1 and CDR2: SGHDT and YYEEEE. The trim removed 4 bases at V and 7 bases at J, leaving 8 bases unmatched. The CDR3 is 15 residues long. The CDR3 reads CASSEQGFENSPLHF. The CDR3 DNA is TGTGCCAGCAGCGAACAGGGGTTCGAAAATTCACCCCTCCACTTT.

This clone was counted a few times. The V gene is TRBV5-1, the J gene TRBJ2-6, with D unclear. V was shortened by 6 bases and J by 0 bases, with 10 bases between the two germline ends. This CDR3 region has 15 residues. CDR1 and CDR2 from the germline V gene are SGHRS and YFSETQ. CDR3 residues: CASKSLISGANVLTF. The CDR3, as DNA: TGCGCCAGCAAGTCCCTAATCTCTGGGGCCAACGTCCTGACTTTC. The variable domain in full, with the rest retrieved from reference TRBV5-1 and TRBJ2-6, is KAGVTQTPRYLIKTRGQQVTLSCSPISGHRSVSWYQQTPGQGLQFLFEYFSETQRNKGNFPGRFSGRQFSNSRSEMNVSTLELGDSALYLCASKSLISGANVLTFGAGSRLTVL.

This chain links TRBV9 with TRBJ1-4, with D possibly TRBD1 on 5 matching bases. This CDR3 is 17 amino acids long. V shed 0 bases and J shed 0 bases, with 12 bases lying between them. Germline CDR1 reads SGDLS; CDR2 reads YYNGEE. This CDR3 is CASSVDLGEPTNEKLFF. For the CDR3, the DNA is TGTGCCAGCAGCGTAGATTTGGGGGAACCAACTAATGAAAAACTGTTTTTT.

V gene TRBV9 combines with J gene TRBJ2-3; the D is unclear. The CDR3 totals 16 residues. Looked up from germline, CDR1 is SGDLS and CDR2 is YYNGEE. Trimming stripped 1 base from V and 2 bases from J, with 14 bases between. CDR3 region: CASSVNTGSYTDTQYF. For the CDR3, the DNA is TGTGCCAGCAGCGTAAACACTGGCAGTTACACAGATACGCAGTATTTT.

This clone was observed a few times. This chain links TRBV19 with TRBJ1-6; no clear D. Looked up from germline, CDR1 is LNHDA and CDR2 is SQIVND (reference sequence). This CDR3 region has 12 residues. V shed 6 bases and J shed 6 bases, with 6 bases lying between them. The CDR3 loop reads CASRGFNSPLHF. CDR3 nucleotides: TGTGCCAGTAGGGGGTTTAATTCACCCCTCCACTTT.

The chain uses TRBV20-1 and TRBJ1-2; D is unclear. Germline CDR1 and CDR2: DFQATT and SNEGSKA (reference sequence). The length of the CDR3 is 11 residues. The V end lost 7 bases, the J end lost 8 bases, and 14 bases lay between the germline ends. The CDR3 nucleotides are TGCAGTGTCCGCACCCAAGGGGGCTACACCTTC. Its protein is CSVRTQGGYTF.

As DNA, the CDR3 is TGTGCCAGCAGCGGGAGACAGGGGGCGCGAGGAAACACCATATATTTT. Translation: CASSGRQGARGNTIYF. The chain recombines TRBV9 with TRBJ1-3; 10 nucleotides agree with TRBD1. V dropped 3 bases and J dropped 4; count of bases not matched to a gene: 7. Germline values: CDR1 SGDLS, CDR2 YYNGEE. This CDR3 contains 16 residues. Variable domain in full (rest from reference TRBV9 and TRBJ1-3): DSGVTQTPKHLITATGQRVTLRCSPRSGDLSVYWYQQSLDQGLQFLIQYYNGEERAKGNILERFSAQQFPDLHSELNLSSLELGDSALYFCASSGRQGARGNTIYFGEGSWLTVV.

This chain connects TRBV2 to TRBJ1-4; 7 bases align to TRBD1. There are 14 residues in the CDR3. CDR1 is SNHLY and CDR2 is FYNNEI in the germline V gene. Losses at the gene ends were 5 bases for V and 5 bases for J; bases not matched to a gene: 5. In DNA, the CDR3 is TGTGCCAGCAGTCAGACAGGGCAGAATGAAAAACTGTTTTTT. Translating gives CASSQTGQNEKLFF.

The chain is built from TRBV19 and TRBJ1-2, with D perhaps matching TRBD1 (5 bases). V lost 6 bases and J 7 bases, leaving 21 bases between the germline ends. Germline values: CDR1 LNHDA, CDR2 SQIVND (reference sequence). This CDR3 has 15 amino acids. The CDR3: CASSRRGSHESGYTF. For the CDR3, the DNA is TGTGCCAGTAGCAGGAGGGGAAGCCATGAGAGTGGCTACACCTTC.